This TCR beta chain appears in the sequencing data of a study of T cells after yellow fever vaccination. For the study at large: Fractions with few cells were prepared using SMART-Seq v4 Ultra Low Input.

From the 5' RACE reads, TCRdb called clonotypes with MiXCR, one entry per CDR3 protein. The repertoire holds some 670,000 distinct CDR3 sequences, with over 9% as singletons. Notes on the study in general: Post-booster repertoires again held most primary-vaccination clones (roughly 95% CD4, roughly 88% CD8). Abundant clonotypes from the bulk population could contaminate FACS-sorted repertoires.

On this clonotype: What it recognizes is unknown.

J lost 0 bases, V lost 5 bases, and 7 bases had no gene match. The CDR3 loop spans 15 amino acids. The germline CDR1 and CDR2 sequences are SGHRS and YFSETQ. This chain links TRBV5-1 with TRBJ2-7; the match to TRBD2 covers 8 bases. The specimen comprised PBMCs, sampled on the day of the yellow fever booster vaccination. The sequence was collected from a man aged 25 to 45 who received the YFV17D yellow fever vaccine. As DNA, the CDR3 is TGCGCCAGCAGGGTCGGGGGGGCGAACTCCTACGAGCAGTACTTC. Amino acid sequence: CASRVGGANSYEQYF.